This TCR beta chain was sequenced in a study of T-cell reconstitution after alpha-beta-depleted transplantation in children. Overall study findings and caveats: When one year had passed after transplant, most T-cell counts and diversity came from newly produced T cells. Day-60 TCRbeta diversity that was high in some patients was derived from surviving recipient T cells and thymic progenitors. Two months or so post-transplant, alpha-beta T cells reportedly derived from several hundred expanded graft clones.

Comment on this clonotype: What it binds is not known.

As it was prepared, the TCRbeta library received unique molecular identifiers. TCRdb re-called the PCR reads with MiXCR, one entry per CDR3 protein. The sample lists about 900,000 distinct CDR3 sequences; about 30% were seen once. This specimen was PBMCs, mostly from graft donor cells, taken 360 days after TCRalphabeta/CD19-depleted stem cell transplant. The clonotype was recovered from a boy in the first two years of life who had a stem cell transplant for SCID, so the T cells may come from the graft donor.

CDR3 protein: CSASQPRGDRDTQYF. CDR3 bases: TGCAGTGCTAGCCAACCCCGGGGGGACCGGGATACGCAGTATTTT. The genes are TRBV20-1 and TRBJ2-3; 7 nucleotides match TRBD2. The CDR3 is made up of 15 amino acids. The J segment lost 6 bases and the V segment lost 3 bases, leaving 12 bases of the junction unmatched. Germline V lookup: CDR1 DFQATT, CDR2 SNEGSKA (reference sequence).